This T cell receptor (beta chain) originates from a study of shared clonotypes between healthy human individuals. CD45RO negativity and positive selection for CCR7 defined naive CD8 cells, a population that excluded terminally differentiated effector memory CD45RA+ cells. Profiled with immunoSEQ multiplex PCR; TCRdb holds only in-frame clones, not every one. The sample has roughly 1,800,000 clones, approximately 94% seen once. The sample taken for sequencing was naive CD8+ T cells sorted from blood. The sequence was collected from a man in his late teens or twenties in good health.

The CDR3 bases are TGTGCCAGCAGTTTGAGAGGGGTTGAACAGCCCCAGCATTTT. Protein sequence: CASSLRGVEQPQHF. The chain recombines TRBV28 with TRBJ1-5; a weak D match, TRBD1 (5 bases). Germline values: CDR1 MDHEN, CDR2 SYDVKM. V was trimmed by 3 bases and J by 7 bases, leaving 13 bases between them. The CDR3 runs 14 residues.